Shown below are 25 T cell receptor beta chains from a single sample sequenced in a study of regulatory T cells in long-lasting Graves disease. HTBI primers from iRepertoire and Arm-PCR of CDR3 regions yielded the TCR beta libraries. Each CDR3 protein gets one entry after TCRdb re-called the multiplex PCR reads with MiXCR. This sample has about 610,000 distinct CDR3 sequences, with around 15% found just once. As to time point: newly diagnosed GD, antithyroid drugs for less than 3 months. PBMC RNA was the source of the TCR library. These same records also appear under a second study, on T cells in Graves' hyperthyroidism and ophthalmopathy.

The source material was peripheral blood mononuclear cells (PBMCs), sampled at new diagnosis, from a patient treated with antithyroid drugs. These receptors were obtained from a man aged 18 to 29 with Graves disease.

This clonotype showed up many times. The chain has TRBV29-1 and TRBJ2-1; 7 nucleotides line up with TRBD1. The CDR3 loop spans 15 amino acids. V gave up 3 bases and J gave up 3 bases; unmatched junction bases: 8. Germline-derived CDR1 and CDR2 are SQVTM and ANQGSEA. The CDR3 region is CSVDTDRVGYNEQFF. The CDR3 DNA follows: TGCAGCGTTGACACTGACAGGGTGGGCTACAATGAGCAGTTCTTC.

This clonotype was recorded at least ten times. This chain joins TRBV18 and TRBJ2-5; no clear D. CDR1 is KGHSH and CDR2 is LQKENI in the germline V gene. CDR3 length: 12 amino acids. V lost 0 bases to trimming and J lost 5 bases, with 4 bases between them. CDR3: CASSPPDETQYF. CDR3 DNA sequence: TGTGCCAGCTCACCACCGGATGAGACCCAGTACTTC.

This clonotype has at least ten counts. This chain connects TRBV6-5 to TRBJ1-1; D gene uncertain. From germline, CDR1 is MNHEY and CDR2 SVGAGI. Trimming shortened V by 1 base and J by 5 bases, and 8 bases separated the two germline ends. This CDR3 region has 13 residues. CDR3 DNA: TGTGCCAGCAGTTACTTCGTGGGTACTGAAGCTTTCTTT. Protein product: CASSYFVGTEAFF.

This clonotype was seen many times. DNA of the CDR3: TGTGCCAGCAGCCATAGGACAGCCGAAAAACTGTTTTTT. This translates into CASSHRTAEKLFF. The V and J genes are TRBV3-1 and TRBJ1-4, with a weak D call TRBD1 (6 bases). The CDR3 consists of 13 residues. Germline V gene lookup returns CDR1 LGHDT and CDR2 YNNKEL (reference sequence). V was shortened by 3 bases and J by 8 bases, with 10 bases between the two germline ends.

This clonotype was found many times. The CDR3 protein is CASRLQETQYF. The CDR3 coding sequence is TGTGCCAGCAGGTTACAAGAGACCCAGTACTTC. The chain couples TRBV28 to TRBJ2-5, with D hard to call. V lost 6 bases and J 2 bases, leaving 4 bases between the germline ends. Germline V gene lookup returns CDR1 MDHEN and CDR2 SYDVKM. The CDR3 contains 11 residues.

V usage is TRBV30 and J usage is TRBJ1-5, with D possibly TRBD1 on 5 matching bases. The germline V gene has CDR1 GTSNPN and CDR2 SVGIG (reference sequence). The length of the CDR3 is 14 residues. The germline V and J ends were trimmed by 0 bases and 3 bases, with 9 bases remaining between them. The DNA of the CDR3 is TGTGCCTGGAGTGTGGGGGGTATCAATCAGCCCCAGCATTTT. Residues: CAWSVGGINQPQHF. The variable domain in full, completed from reference TRBV30 and TRBJ1-5, reads SQTIHQWPATLVQPVGSPLSLECTVEGTSNPNLYWYRQAAGRGLQLLFYSVGIGQISSEVPQNLSASRPQDRQFILSSKKLLLSDSGFYLCAWSVGGINQPQHFGDGTRLSIL.

The V and J genes are TRBV9 and TRBJ1-5, with 7 bases lining up with TRBD1. Trimming took 3 bases from V and 3 from J; bases not matched to a gene: 3. CDR3 length equals 14 residues. The germline V gene encodes CDR1 SGDLS and CDR2 YYNGEE. CDR3 nucleotide sequence: TGTGCCAGCAGCGCAGGGGGGATCAATCAGCCCCAGCATTTT. Its protein product is CASSAGGINQPQHF.

This clonotype was recorded many times. This chain joins TRBV18 and TRBJ1-2; 9 bases fit TRBD1. Germline CDR1 and CDR2: KGHSH and LQKENI. Trimming cost V 8 bases and J 2 bases; bases outside gene matches: 6. This CDR3 region has 14 residues. The CDR3: CASSPGQGNYGYTF. The DNA for the CDR3 is TGTGCCAGCAGCCCCGGACAGGGGAACTATGGCTACACCTTC.

This chain connects TRBV12-3 or TRBV12-4 to TRBJ2-3; TRBD2 matches at 10 bases. The V and J ends lost 8 bases and 0 bases, in that order; junction bases with no gene match: 14. The CDR3 is 18 amino acids. The CDR3 nucleotides read TGTGCCAGCCATTTAGCGGGAGGAGGCGACTCTAGCACAGATACGCAGTATTTT. Its translation is CASHLAGGGDSSTDTQYF.

J is TRBJ2-2 and V is TRBV12-5; D remains ambiguous. The germline CDR1 and CDR2 sequences are LGHNT and FRNRAP. V gave up 3 bases and J gave up 3 bases, with 11 bases separating them. This CDR3 region has 15 residues. The CDR3 region has the DNA TGTGCTAGTGGTTTTTCCAATTCCTACACCGGGGAGCTGTTTTTT. As protein: CASGFSNSYTGELFF.

This rearrangement joins TRBV12-3 or TRBV12-4 to TRBJ2-3, with 13 positions matching TRBD2. The CDR3 has 15 residues. V shed 5 bases and J 7 bases; nucleotides not matched to a gene: 6. The CDR3 DNA reads TGTGCCAGCAGTCCGGGACTAGCGGGGATATATACGCAGTATTTT. As protein: CASSPGLAGIYTQYF.

In its sample, this clonotype was seen many times. The genes are TRBV27 and TRBJ2-3; unclear D gene. The V end lost 5 bases, the J end lost 1 base, and 13 bases lay between the germline ends. The V gene's germline CDR1 is MNHEY and CDR2 SMNVEV (reference sequence). The CDR3 is 15 residues long. CDR3 protein: CASSLTLAGTDTQYF. CDR3 DNA sequence: TGTGCCAGCAGTCTAACTTTAGCCGGCACAGATACGCAGTATTTT.

V and J are TRBV11-2 and TRBJ2-1, with D tentatively TRBD2 (6 bases). This CDR3 is built from 14 residues. From germline, CDR1 is SGHAT and CDR2 FQNNGV. Trimming left V 3 bases short and J 8 bases short, with 14 bases between. The chain's CDR3 is CASSLLTGRHEQFF. The DNA of the CDR3 is TGTGCCAGCAGCTTGCTGACGGGGAGGCATGAGCAGTTCTTC. Full variable domain (rest looked up from reference TRBV11-2 and TRBJ2-1): EAGVAQSPRYKIIEKRQSVAFWCNPISGHATLYWYQQILGQGPKLLIQFQNNGVVDDSQLPKDRFSAERLKGVDSTLKIQPAKLEDSAVYLCASSLLTGRHEQFFGPGTRLTVL.

This clonotype was recorded many times. The V call is TRBV5-5, the J call TRBJ2-5, with 8 bases lining up with TRBD1. CDR1 SGHKS and CDR2 YYEKEE come from the germline V gene (reference sequence). The V gene end was trimmed by 2 bases and the J gene end by 4 bases; junction bases not matched to a gene: 7. The CDR3 extends over 15 amino acids. CDR3 sequence (DNA): TGTGCCAGCAGCTTACCGGGACAGGAGGTAGAGACCCAGTACTTC. Its protein is CASSLPGQEVETQYF.

The CDR3 loop reads CASSSTNGYNSPLHF. CDR3 sequence (DNA): TGTGCCAGCAGCTCGACCAACGGCTATAATTCACCCCTCCACTTT. The genes are TRBV7-9 and TRBJ1-6; D is unresolved. Trimming stripped 4 bases from V and 3 bases from J, with 10 bases between. CDR3 size: 15 residues. CDR1 is SEHNR, CDR2 FQNEAQ, per germline (reference sequence).

The genes are TRBV6-4 and TRBJ2-7, with TRBD1 identical over 10 bases. This CDR3 is 13 amino acids long. J lost 4 bases, V lost 6 bases, and 3 bases had no gene match. Germline values: CDR1 MRHNA, CDR2 SNTAGT. The CDR3 DNA follows: TGTGCCAGCAGCGACAGGGGGCAATACGAGCAGTACTTC. It yields the protein CASSDRGQYEQYF.

Ten or more counts support this clonotype. The chain uses TRBV3-1 and TRBJ2-3; D perhaps matches TRBD2 (6 bases). Germline CDR1 reads LGHDT; CDR2 reads YNNKEL (reference sequence). V was shortened by 4 bases and J by 3 bases, with 17 bases between the two germline ends. This CDR3 has 16 amino acids. The CDR3 here is CASSPAAGSRTDTQYF. The CDR3 DNA reads as TGTGCCAGCAGCCCCGCGGCGGGATCACGGACAGATACGCAGTATTTT.

The rearrangement joins TRBV20-1 to TRBJ2-7, with D possibly matching TRBD2 (5 bases). There are 15 residues in the CDR3. Germline assignment: CDR1 DFQATT and CDR2 SNEGSKA (reference sequence). V gave up 5 bases and J gave up 2 bases, with 19 bases separating them. The CDR3 region has the DNA TGCAGTGCTGTGCGAGTTGGAGCGGTCGCCTACGAGCAGTACTTC. The encoded protein is CSAVRVGAVAYEQYF.

This clonotype was found a few times. The CDR3 DNA follows: TGTGCCAGCAGTTTTCCCTCACAGGGTCCCCTTTACAATGAGCAGTTCTTC. Protein product: CASSFPSQGPLYNEQFF. The J gene is TRBJ2-1, the V gene TRBV28; possible D gene TRBD1, 6 bases. V lost 3 bases and J lost 4, with 19 bases in between. The CDR3 totals 17 residues. Germline V gene data show CDR1 as MDHEN and CDR2 as SYDVKM.

This clonotype was picked up many times. The chain couples TRBV6-5 to TRBJ2-7; 7 nucleotides agree with TRBD2. Trimming took 2 bases from V and 6 from J; bases not matched to a gene: 7. Germline V gene data show CDR1 as MNHEY and CDR2 as SVGAGI. The CDR3 is made up of 14 amino acids. The CDR3 sequence: CASSYVGGPGEQYF. In nucleotides, the CDR3 is TGTGCCAGCAGTTACGTGGGAGGGCCGGGCGAGCAGTACTTC.

The rearrangement joins TRBV7-8 to TRBJ2-1; TRBD2 aligns across 9 bases. Germline lookup yields CDR1 SGHVS and CDR2 FQNEAQ. The CDR3 contains 15 residues. J lost 10 bases, V lost 1 base, and 8 bases had no gene match. The CDR3 region is CASSLELAGFYEQFF. For the CDR3, the DNA is TGTGCCAGCAGCTTAGAGCTAGCGGGATTTTACGAGCAGTTCTTC.

This clonotype has a count of ten or more. The DNA is omitted, as the CDR3 cannot be located on it reliably, and the CDR3 follows TCRdb's listing. V gene TRBV2 combines with J gene TRBJ2-7. The CDR3 is 14 residues long, counting both termini. Germline lookup yields CDR1 SNHLY and CDR2 FYNNEI. CDR3 residues: CASSSSGNVNEQYF.

This clonotype has ten or more counts. V is TRBV20-1 and J is TRBJ2-7, with 8 nucleotides matching TRBD2. Germline V gives CDR1 DFQATT, CDR2 SNEGSKA (reference sequence). There are 12 residues in the CDR3. J was trimmed by 6 bases and V by 3 bases; bases with no gene match: 4. CDR3 sequence (DNA): TGCAGTGCTAGCAGCGGGAGAGTCGAGCAGTACTTC. The encoded protein is CSASSGRVEQYF.

This clonotype was seen ten or more times. The chain links TRBV28 to TRBJ2-1; TRBD2 matches 8 bases. J gave up 8 bases and V 5 bases, and 14 bases lay outside the gene matches. The CDR3 consists of 16 residues. Germline-derived CDR1 and CDR2 are MDHEN and SYDVKM. The CDR3 sequence: CASSALGSGILDEQFF. The CDR3 DNA reads as TGTGCCAGCAGTGCTTTGGGTAGCGGGATACTCGATGAGCAGTTCTTC.

This clonotype was observed a few times. The chain carries TRBV9 and TRBJ1-4, with D perhaps TRBD1 (6 bases). Germline assignment: CDR1 SGDLS and CDR2 YYNGEE. Trimming removed 0 bases from V and 0 bases from J, with 24 bases in between. The CDR3 runs to 21 residues. CDR3 loop: CASSVGPNREEPITTNEKLFF. The CDR3 nucleotides are TGTGCCAGCAGCGTAGGACCCAACAGGGAGGAACCGATTACAACTAATGAAAAACTGTTTTTT.